This T cell receptor beta chain was identified during a study of blood T cells in healthy people across ages. General observations from the study: Unsorted PBMCs ruled out conclusive naive versus antigen-experienced comparison.

PCR was performed a second time for roughly 6 to 12 cycles using a sample-barcoded 5' primer and a J-beta primer mix. TCRdb independently ran MiXCR on the 5' RACE reads; one entry per CDR3 protein. Of approximately 810,000 distinct CDR3 sequences listed, approximately 35% are singletons. CDR1 and CDR2 (germline): SGHTA, FQGNSA. CDR3 length equals 14 residues. With 5 bases removed from V and 8 bases from J, the gap between germline ends came to 16 bases. As concerns this clonotype: Antigen: not known.

The genes are TRBV7-2 and TRBJ2-1; D remains ambiguous. The sequenced material came from blood. The TCR was taken from a man between 18 and 35 years old in good health. Here the CDR3 DNA reads TGTGCCAGCAGCGTTATGGGCCATCGTGATGAGCAGTTCTTC. Its translation: CASSVMGHRDEQFF.